This T cell receptor (delta chain) was captured in a study of Vγ9Vδ2 T cells in congenital toxoplasmosis (dated by TCRdb to the early 2020s). About the study as a whole: IgG, IgM and IgA serology, Western blot and an in-house interferon-gamma release assay were used to diagnose congenital toxoplasmosis. Repertoire sequencing was done on samples from infants at 2 months after birth and at 1 year of age. At 2 months, TCR sequencing included about 5 infected and about 9 uninfected infants, while at 1 year the sequenced group was 3 infected and 4 uninfected infants. This study compared the CDR3 repertoires of the gamma and delta chains in sorted blood gammadelta T cells from congenitally T. gondii-infected infants versus uninfected infants. Results and caveats for the whole study, not just this receptor: Among 2-month-old infants, germline-encoded fetal-type TRDV2 CDR3 sequences seemed to show up more often in infected than in uninfected infants, which suggests an in utero expansion footprint. Two months was the earliest age with enough suitable sample material for TCR repertoire analysis, so newborn repertoires were not sequenced. At 2 months, infected infants appeared to have fewer N additions in TRGV9 and TRDV2 CDR3s than uninfected infants, particularly in TRDV2-TRDJ1 sequences. The repertoire differences between infected and uninfected infants were less clear at 1 year of age than at 2 months. A public TRGV9 clonotype was highly prevalent in both infected and uninfected infants.

Inclusive of the bounding cysteine and phenylalanine, the CDR3 is 17 residues long. CDR3 DNA is the only sequence kept; it has 51 bases, read in frame from the first base. CDR1 GEAIGNYY and CDR2 EKD were looked up in the germline V gene. A note on this clone: This clone's antigen is unknown. A far larger clone is a single base away, which makes a read error likely.

The same treatment, consisting of spiramycin and/or pyrimethamine plus sulfadiazine plus folinic acid, was given to the mothers of both infected and uninfected infants. All infants, both infected and uninfected, were delivered at term after more than 37 weeks of gestation. Approximately 950 uL of blood was processed into PBMCs by Lymphoprep gradient centrifugation, after which the PBMCs were cryopreserved in liquid nitrogen and shipped to Belgium. After thawing, PBMCs were labeled with Zombie NIR viability dye and stained with CD3, TCR gammadelta, Vgamma9 and Vdelta2 antibodies. Sorting of CD3+ TCRgammadelta+ T cells was performed on a FACSAria III, reaching a mean purity of around 98%. For each sample, the RNeasy Micro Kit was used to isolate RNA from some 10,000 sorted gammadelta T cells. Infants were born to mothers enrolled with primary T. gondii infection during pregnancy. Infant peripheral blood was collected at an outpatient microbiology and virology center in Pavia, Italy.

cDNA was made by template-switch reverse transcription with TRGC- and TRDC-specific primers in one tube, using SuperScript II. The TRGC primer was designed for binding to both the TRGC1 and TRGC2 constant genes. TRG and TRD amplification used the KAPA Real-Time Library Amplification Kit, with AMPure XP bead purification between steps. Illumina sequencing adapters were added by index PCR using the Nextera XT Index Kit. An Illumina MiSeq with the V2 300 kit was used to sequence the TRG and TRD amplicons, producing 150 bp paired-end reads. Regarding the original processing steps: Before any further analysis, FastQC version 0.11.8 was used to check read quality. Reads were aligned against the TRG or TRD reference genes from GenBank, and CDR3 sequences were constructed using MiXCR version 3.0.3. Default MiXCR settings were used, apart from assembling TRDD gene segments from 3 instead of 5 consecutive nucleotides. N additions, CDR3 length, J segment length and clonotype sharing between samples were calculated with VDJtools version 1.2.1. CDR3 sequences that were out of frame or contained stop codons were left out of the analysis. Infant repertoires were compared for overlap with previously published fetal, cord blood and adult blood Vgamma9Vdelta2 repertoires. TCRdb reprocessed the public reads with the caller CATT; rows with the same DNA were merged afterwards. In this record, the V and J calls reflect TCRdb's handling and not the investigators' own analysis. The sample table lists about 370 delta-chain clones, about a quarter of them with a count of one. Of the sample, about 80% is held by the ten largest clones.

The sequence derives from a child younger than 10 born to a mother with Toxoplasma gondii infection during pregnancy, either congenitally infected or uninfected (not recorded which). Sample: gamma-delta T cells from blood. The rearrangement combines TRDV2 with TRDJ1; TRDD3 lines up with 7 middle nucleotides. The CDR3 amino acid sequence is: CACDTAGGSLYTDKRIF. The DNA sequence is as follows: TGTGCCTGTGACACCGCTGGGGGGAGTCTCTACACCGATAAACGCATCTTT.